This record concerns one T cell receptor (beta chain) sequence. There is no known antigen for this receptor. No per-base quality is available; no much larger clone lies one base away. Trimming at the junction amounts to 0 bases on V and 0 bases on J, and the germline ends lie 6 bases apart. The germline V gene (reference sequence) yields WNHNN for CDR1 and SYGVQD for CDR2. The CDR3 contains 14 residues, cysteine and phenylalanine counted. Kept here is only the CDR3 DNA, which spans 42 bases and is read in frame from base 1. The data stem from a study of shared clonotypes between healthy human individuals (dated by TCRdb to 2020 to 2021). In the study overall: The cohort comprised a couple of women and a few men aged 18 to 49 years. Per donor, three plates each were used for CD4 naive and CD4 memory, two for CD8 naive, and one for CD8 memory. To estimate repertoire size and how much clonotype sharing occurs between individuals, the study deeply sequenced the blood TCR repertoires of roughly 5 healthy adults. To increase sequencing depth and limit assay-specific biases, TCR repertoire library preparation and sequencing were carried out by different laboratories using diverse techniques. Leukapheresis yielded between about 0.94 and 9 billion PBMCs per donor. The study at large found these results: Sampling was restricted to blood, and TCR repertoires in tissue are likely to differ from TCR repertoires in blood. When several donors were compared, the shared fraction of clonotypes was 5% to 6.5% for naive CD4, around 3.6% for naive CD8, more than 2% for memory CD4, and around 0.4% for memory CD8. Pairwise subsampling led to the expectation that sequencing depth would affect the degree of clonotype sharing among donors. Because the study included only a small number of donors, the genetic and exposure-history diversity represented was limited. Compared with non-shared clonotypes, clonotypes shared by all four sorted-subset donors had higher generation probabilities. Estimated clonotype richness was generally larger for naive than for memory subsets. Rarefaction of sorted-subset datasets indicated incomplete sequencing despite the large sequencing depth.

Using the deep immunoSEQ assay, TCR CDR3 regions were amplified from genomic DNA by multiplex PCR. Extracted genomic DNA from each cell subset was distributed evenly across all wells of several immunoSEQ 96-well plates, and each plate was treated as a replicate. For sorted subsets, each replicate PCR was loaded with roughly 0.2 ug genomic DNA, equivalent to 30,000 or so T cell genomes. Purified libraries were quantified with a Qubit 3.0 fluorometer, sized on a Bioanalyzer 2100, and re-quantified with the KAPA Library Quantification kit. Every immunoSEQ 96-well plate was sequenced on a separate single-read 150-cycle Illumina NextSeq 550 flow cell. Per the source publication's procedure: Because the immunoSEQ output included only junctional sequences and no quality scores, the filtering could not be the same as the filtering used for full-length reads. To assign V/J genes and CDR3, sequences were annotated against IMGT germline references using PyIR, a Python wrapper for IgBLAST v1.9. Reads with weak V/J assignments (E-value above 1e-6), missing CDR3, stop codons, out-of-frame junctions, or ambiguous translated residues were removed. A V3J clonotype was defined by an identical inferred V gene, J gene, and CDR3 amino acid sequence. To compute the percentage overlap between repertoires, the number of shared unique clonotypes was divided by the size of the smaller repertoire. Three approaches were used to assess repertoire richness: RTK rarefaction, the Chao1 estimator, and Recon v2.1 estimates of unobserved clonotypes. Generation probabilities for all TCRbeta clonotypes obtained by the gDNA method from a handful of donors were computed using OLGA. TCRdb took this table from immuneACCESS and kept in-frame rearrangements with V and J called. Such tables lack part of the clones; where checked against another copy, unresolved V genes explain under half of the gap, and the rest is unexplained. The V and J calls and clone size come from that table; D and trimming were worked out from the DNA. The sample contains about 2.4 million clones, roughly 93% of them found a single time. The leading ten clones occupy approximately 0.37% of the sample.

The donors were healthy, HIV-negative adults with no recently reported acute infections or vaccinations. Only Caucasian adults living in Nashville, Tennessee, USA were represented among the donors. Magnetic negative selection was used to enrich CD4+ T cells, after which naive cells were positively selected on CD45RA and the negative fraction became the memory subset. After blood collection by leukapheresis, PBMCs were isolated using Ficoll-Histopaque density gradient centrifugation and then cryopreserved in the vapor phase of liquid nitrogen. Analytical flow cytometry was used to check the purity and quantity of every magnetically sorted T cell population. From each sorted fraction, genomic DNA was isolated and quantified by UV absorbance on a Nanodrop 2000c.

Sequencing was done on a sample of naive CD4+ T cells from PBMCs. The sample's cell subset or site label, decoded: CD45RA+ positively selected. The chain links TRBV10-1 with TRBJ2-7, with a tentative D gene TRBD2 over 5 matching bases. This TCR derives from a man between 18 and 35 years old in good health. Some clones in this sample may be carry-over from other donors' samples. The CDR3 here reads CASSESGNSYEQYF. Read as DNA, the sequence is TGCGCCAGCAGTGAGTCCGGGAACTCCTACGAGCAGTACTTC.